This entry features one T cell receptor beta chain sequence. This entry is derived from a study of blood T cell repertoires in COVID-19. Study-wide background: COVID-19 samples from acute and convalescent phases originated in the United States, Italy and Spain. T cells, B-cell-depleted T cells, or PBMCs provided the cDNA or gDNA that served as material.

Per the authors' pipeline: Cell counts per sample came from amplifying reference gene primers. Here immunoSEQ multiplex PCR was the method, and the copy in TCRdb shows in-frame clones only, minus some. The DNA gave D and trimming, while V, J and clone size come from that table. The table includes about 190,000 clones, about 85% detected once. Trimming cost V 4 bases and J 7 bases; bases outside gene matches: 8. The CDR3 loop spans 14 amino acids. Per germline, CDR1 SGHRS and CDR2 YFSETQ. This TCR was recovered from a human donor in a cohort sampled during active COVID-19. The rearrangement links TRBV5-1 to TRBJ1-2; 9 positions agree with TRBD1. The sequencing sample was made of peripheral blood. CDR3 bases: TGCGCCAGCAGCGCACAGGGGGCTGCGGCTGGCTACACCTTC. The encoded protein is CASSAQGAAAGYTF. Full variable domain (remainder filled in from reference TRBV5-1 and TRBJ1-2): KAGVTQTPRYLIKTRGQQVTLSCSPISGHRSVSWYQQTPGQGLQFLFEYFSETQRNKGNFPGRFSGRQFSNSRSEMNVSTLELGDSALYLCASSAQGAAAGYTFGSGTRLTVV.